Each of the 7 T cell receptor beta chains below was sequenced from the same sample in a study of T cells in Graves' hyperthyroidism and ophthalmopathy. Researchers took RNA transcripts and amplified the TCR beta CDR3 regions from them. First-round RT-PCR of the TCR CDR3 relied on the HTBI primer set. TCRdb re-called the multiplex PCR reads through MiXCR, storing one row per CDR3 protein. This sample has tens of thousands of distinct CDR3 sequences, with roughly 52% found just once. Sequenced material: blood. These receptors all come from a woman aged 45-59 years with Graves' hyperthyroidism that later progressed to Graves' ophthalmopathy.

The chain carries TRBV7-6 and TRBJ2-5; 8 nucleotides line up with TRBD2. Per the germline V gene, CDR1 is SGHVS and CDR2 is FNYEAQ. The CDR3 has 14 residues. The V gene end was trimmed by 2 bases and the J gene end by 4 bases; junction bases not matched to a gene: 3. CDR3 protein: CASSLWTSRETQYF. The CDR3 nucleotides are TGTGCCAGCAGCTTATGGACTAGCCGAGAGACCCAGTACTTC.

The V and J genes are TRBV20-1 and TRBJ1-2, with D possibly being TRBD1 (6 bases). Germline-derived CDR1 and CDR2 are DFQATT and SNEGSKA (reference sequence). CDR3 size: 11 residues. In DNA, the CDR3 is TGCAGCTTGGACAGAGACTATGGCTACACCTTC. This sequence encodes CSLDRDYGYTF.

This clonotype was seen many times. CDR3 sequence reads: CASSLGTSGQVTSYEQYF. Written as DNA, the CDR3 is TGTGCCAGCAGCTTAGGGACTAGCGGGCAGGTTACCTCCTACGAGCAGTACTTC. This chain joins TRBV7-6 and TRBJ2-7; 11 nucleotides align to TRBD2. The J segment lost 0 bases and the V segment lost 1 base, leaving 8 bases of the junction unmatched. CDR3 length equals 18 residues. Looked up from germline, CDR1 is SGHVS and CDR2 is FNYEAQ.

This chain uses TRBV2 with TRBJ1-5; D unresolved. This CDR3 has 16 amino acids. CDR1 is SNHLY, CDR2 FYNNEI, per germline. Trimming took 8 bases from V and 6 from J, leaving 23 bases between them. Written as DNA, the CDR3 is TGTGCCAGCCCCCGACCAGGTGCAGGATCAAGTCAGCCCCAGCATTTT. Translating gives CASPRPGAGSSQPQHF.

To note about this clonotype: A read error may explain this, as a much larger clone is one base away. The V gene is TRBV6-5, the J gene TRBJ1-4; D uncertain. The CDR3 is made up of 15 amino acids. In germline, CDR1 is MNHEY, CDR2 SVGAGI. The V end was cut by 6 bases, the J end by 12 bases, with 23 bases between. The CDR3 sequence is CASRIDARGGEELFF. In DNA form, the CDR3 reads TGTGCCAGCAGGATCGACGCCCGCGGTGGGGAAGAACTGTTTTTT.

This clonotype was recorded at least ten times. The chain combines TRBV7-8 with TRBJ2-5, with 9 bases aligning to TRBD2. This CDR3 is built from 19 residues. The ends lost 5 bases at V and 2 bases at J; junction bases unmatched: 18. The V gene's germline CDR1 is SGHVS and CDR2 FQNEAQ. In DNA, the CDR3 is TGTGCCAGCAGCATCCCTAGCGGGGCCAGCCCCCGCGTTCAAGAGACCCAGTACTTC. Its protein is CASSIPSGASPRVQETQYF.

This clonotype was detected once. CDR3 protein: CSANVGGTGNTEAFF. The CDR3 nucleotides are TGCAGTGCTAACGTAGGAGGAACAGGGAACACTGAAGCTTTCTTT. The chain carries TRBV20-1 and TRBJ1-1; D possibly corresponds to TRBD1 (5 bases). Germline assignment: CDR1 DFQATT and CDR2 SNEGSKA (reference sequence). This CDR3 is 15 amino acids long. Between the trimmed V and J ends, which lost 4 bases and 1 base, there was a span of 16 bases.